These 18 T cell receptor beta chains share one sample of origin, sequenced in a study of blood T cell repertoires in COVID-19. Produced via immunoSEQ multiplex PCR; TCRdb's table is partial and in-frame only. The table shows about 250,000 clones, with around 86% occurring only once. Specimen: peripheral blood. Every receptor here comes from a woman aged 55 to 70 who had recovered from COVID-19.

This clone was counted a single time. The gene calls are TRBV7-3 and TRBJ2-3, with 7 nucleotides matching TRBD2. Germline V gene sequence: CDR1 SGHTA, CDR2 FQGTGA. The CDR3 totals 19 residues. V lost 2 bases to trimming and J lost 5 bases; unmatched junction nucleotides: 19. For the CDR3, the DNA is TGTGCCAGCAGCTTAGGCCGTAAAGGGGTATTTTTAGCGGGAGATACGCAGTATTTT. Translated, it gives CASSLGRKGVFLAGDTQYF.

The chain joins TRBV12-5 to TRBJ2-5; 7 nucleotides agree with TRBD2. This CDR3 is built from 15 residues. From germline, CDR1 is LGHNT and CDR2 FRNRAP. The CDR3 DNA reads TGTGAGACCCCGGGCCAGCGGGGATGTCAAGAGACCCAGTACTTC. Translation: CETPGQRGCQETQYF.

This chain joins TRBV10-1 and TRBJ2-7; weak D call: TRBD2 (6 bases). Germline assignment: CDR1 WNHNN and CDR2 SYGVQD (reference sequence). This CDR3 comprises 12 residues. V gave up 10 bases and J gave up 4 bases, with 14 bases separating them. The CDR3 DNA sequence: TGCGCCAACGTGGGGGGACCGTACGAGCAGTACTTC. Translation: CANVGGPYEQYF.

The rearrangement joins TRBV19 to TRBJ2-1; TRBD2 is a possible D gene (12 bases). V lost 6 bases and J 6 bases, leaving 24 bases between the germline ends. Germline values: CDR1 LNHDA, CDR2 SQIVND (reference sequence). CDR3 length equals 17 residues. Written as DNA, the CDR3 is TGTGCCAGTAGGGACAGGGGGCGACTAGCGGGGGTCAATGAGCAGTTCTTC. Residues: CASRDRGRLAGVNEQFF.

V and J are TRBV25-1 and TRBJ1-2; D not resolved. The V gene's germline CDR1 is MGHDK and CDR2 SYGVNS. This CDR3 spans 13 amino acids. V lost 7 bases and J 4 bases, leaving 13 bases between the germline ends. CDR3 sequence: CASTPLGSYGYTF. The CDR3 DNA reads TGTGCCAGCACCCCCCTCGGGAGCTATGGCTACACCTTC.

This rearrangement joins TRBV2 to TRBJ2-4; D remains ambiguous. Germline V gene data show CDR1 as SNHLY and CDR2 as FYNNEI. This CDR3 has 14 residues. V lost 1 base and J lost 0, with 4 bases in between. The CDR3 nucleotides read TGTGCCAGCAGTGAAGTCGGAGCCAAAAACATTCAGTACTTC. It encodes CASSEVGAKNIQYF.

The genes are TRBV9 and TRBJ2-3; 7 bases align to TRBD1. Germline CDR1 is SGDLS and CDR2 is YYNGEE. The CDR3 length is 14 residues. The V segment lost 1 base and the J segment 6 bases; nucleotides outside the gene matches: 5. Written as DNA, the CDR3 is TGTGCCAGCAGCGTAAGGCTAGGGGGCGATACGCAGTATTTT. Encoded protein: CASSVRLGGDTQYF.

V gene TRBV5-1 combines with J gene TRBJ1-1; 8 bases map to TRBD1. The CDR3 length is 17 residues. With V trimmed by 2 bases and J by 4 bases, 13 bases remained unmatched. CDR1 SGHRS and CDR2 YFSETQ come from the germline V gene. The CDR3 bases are TGCGCCAGCAGCTTCGACAGGGGAAGTCTCACGGGCACTGAAGCTTTCTTT. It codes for CASSFDRGSLTGTEAFF. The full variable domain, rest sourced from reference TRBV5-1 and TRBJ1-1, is KAGVTQTPRYLIKTRGQQVTLSCSPISGHRSVSWYQQTPGQGLQFLFEYFSETQRNKGNFPGRFSGRQFSNSRSEMNVSTLELGDSALYLCASSFDRGSLTGTEAFFGQGTRLTVV.

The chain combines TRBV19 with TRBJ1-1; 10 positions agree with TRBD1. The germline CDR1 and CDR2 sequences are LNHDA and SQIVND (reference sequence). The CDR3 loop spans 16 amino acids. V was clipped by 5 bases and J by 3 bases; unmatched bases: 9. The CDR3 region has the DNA TGTGCCAGTAGTCCGGGGACAGGGGCCGTGGACACTGAAGCTTTCTTT. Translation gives CASSPGTGAVDTEAFF.

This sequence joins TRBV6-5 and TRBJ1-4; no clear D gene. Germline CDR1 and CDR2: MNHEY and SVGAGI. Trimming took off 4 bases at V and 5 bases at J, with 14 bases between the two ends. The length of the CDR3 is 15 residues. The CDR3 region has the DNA TGTGCCAGCAGTTCAACCCGGGAAGGCAATGAAAAACTGTTTTTT. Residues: CASSSTREGNEKLFF.

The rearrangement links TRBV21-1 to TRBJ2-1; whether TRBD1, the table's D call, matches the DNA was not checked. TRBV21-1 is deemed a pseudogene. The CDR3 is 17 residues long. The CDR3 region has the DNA TGTGCCAGCAGCAAAGTTCGGGGACCGGGACAGGGAGATGAGCAGTTCTTC. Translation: CASSKVRGPGQGDEQFF.

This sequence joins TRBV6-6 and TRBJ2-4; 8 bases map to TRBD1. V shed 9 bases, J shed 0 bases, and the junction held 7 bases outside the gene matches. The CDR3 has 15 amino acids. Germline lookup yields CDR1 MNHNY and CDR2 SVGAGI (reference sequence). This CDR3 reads CASLGQGGAKNIQYF. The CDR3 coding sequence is TGTGCCAGTTTAGGACAGGGTGGAGCCAAAAACATTCAGTACTTC.

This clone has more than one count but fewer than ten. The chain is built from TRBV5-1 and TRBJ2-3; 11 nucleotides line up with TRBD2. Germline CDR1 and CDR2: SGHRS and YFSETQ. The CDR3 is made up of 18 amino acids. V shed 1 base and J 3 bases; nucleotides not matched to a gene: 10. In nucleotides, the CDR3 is TGCGCCAGCAGCTTGCTTAGCGGGGGGGCCATTGGTACAGATACGCAGTATTTT. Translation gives CASSLLSGGAIGTDTQYF. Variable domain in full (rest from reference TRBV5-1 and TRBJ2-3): KAGVTQTPRYLIKTRGQQVTLSCSPISGHRSVSWYQQTPGQGLQFLFEYFSETQRNKGNFPGRFSGRQFSNSRSEMNVSTLELGDSALYLCASSLLSGGAIGTDTQYFGPGTRLTVL.

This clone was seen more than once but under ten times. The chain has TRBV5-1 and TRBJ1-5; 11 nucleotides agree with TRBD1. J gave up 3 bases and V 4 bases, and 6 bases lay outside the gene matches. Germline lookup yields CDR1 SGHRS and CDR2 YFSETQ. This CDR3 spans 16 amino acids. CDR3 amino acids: CASSPGTGGHNQPQHF. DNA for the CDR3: TGCGCCAGCAGCCCGGGGACAGGGGGACACAATCAGCCCCAGCATTTT.

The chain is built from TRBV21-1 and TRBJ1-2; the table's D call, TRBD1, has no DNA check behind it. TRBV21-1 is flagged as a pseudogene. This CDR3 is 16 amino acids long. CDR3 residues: CASSPRRCRANYGYTF. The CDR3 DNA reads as TGTGCCAGCAGCCCTCGCAGGTGTAGAGCTAACTATGGCTACACCTTC.

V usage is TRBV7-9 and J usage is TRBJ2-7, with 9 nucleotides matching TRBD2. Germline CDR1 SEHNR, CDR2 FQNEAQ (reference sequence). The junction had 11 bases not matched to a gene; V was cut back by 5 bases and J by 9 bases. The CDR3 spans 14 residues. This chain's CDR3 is CASSPVIAGVGQYF. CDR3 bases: TGTGCCAGCAGCCCGGTTATAGCGGGGGTCGGGCAGTACTTC.

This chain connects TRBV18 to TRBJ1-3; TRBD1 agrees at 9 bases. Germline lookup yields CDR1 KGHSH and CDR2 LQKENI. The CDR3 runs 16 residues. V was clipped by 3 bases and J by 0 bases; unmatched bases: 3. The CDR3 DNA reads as TGTGCCAGCTCACCCCGGACAGGGGACTCTGGAAACACCATATATTTT. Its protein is CASSPRTGDSGNTIYF.

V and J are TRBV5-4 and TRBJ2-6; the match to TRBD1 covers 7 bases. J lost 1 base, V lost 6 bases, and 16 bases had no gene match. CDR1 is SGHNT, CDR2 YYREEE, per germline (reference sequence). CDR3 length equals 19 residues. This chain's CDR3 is CASTTGWEGGGSGANVLTF. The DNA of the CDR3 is TGTGCCAGCACCACCGGATGGGAAGGGGGCGGGTCTGGGGCCAACGTCCTGACTTTC.